This T cell receptor beta chain was retrieved from a study of identical twins. With V trimmed by 3 bases and J by 9 bases, 8 bases remained unmatched. This CDR3 contains 14 residues. CDR1 and CDR2 (germline): KGHDR, SFDVKD. This clonotype was observed at least ten times. Each CDR3 protein is one row after TCRdb ran MiXCR on the 5' RACE reads. The sample has around 250,000 distinct CDR3 sequences, 7% seen once. These data are also associated with another study on yellow fever vaccine responses in identical twins. That work contributes: Twins reportedly showed a vaccine T cell response that seemed partly convergent and partly personalized.

Material: memory (CD45RO+) T cells sorted from blood. The clonotype comes from a young woman in good health. The chain recombines TRBV24-1 with TRBJ2-7; 9 nucleotides agree with TRBD1. CDR3: CATSDPGTGGAQYF. CDR3 coding DNA: TGTGCCACCAGTGATCCCGGTACAGGGGGCGCGCAGTACTTC.